These 9 T cell receptor beta chains share one sample of origin, sequenced in a study of T cell responses to AZD1222 COVID-19 vaccine. TCRdb's table, derived via immunoSEQ multiplex PCR, lists solely in-frame clones and lacks some. In the table there are around 50,000 clones, approximately 86% of which are singletons. Sequencing used peripheral blood, obtained 28 days after the second AZD1222 dose. These TCRs come from an adult who received the AZD1222 COVID-19 vaccine.

The chain recombines TRBV7-2 with TRBJ2-1; D unclear. Looked up from germline, CDR1 is SGHTA and CDR2 is FQGNSA. The CDR3 runs to 13 residues. V was shortened by 1 base and J by 5 bases, with 6 bases between the two germline ends. CDR3 in amino acids: CASSLGPNNEQFF. In nucleotides, the CDR3 is TGTGCCAGCAGCTTAGGACCGAACAATGAGCAGTTCTTC.

The rearrangement links TRBV10-3 to TRBJ1-2; D possibly corresponds to TRBD1 (5 bases). Per the germline V gene, CDR1 is ENHRY and CDR2 is SYGVKD. V was cut by 0 bases and J by 1 base, with 15 bases left in between. This CDR3 is 17 amino acids long. The CDR3 nucleotides are TGTGCCATCAGTGAGTCCTCAGGGAGACGGATTAACTATGGCTACACCTTC. Translating it yields CAISESSGRRINYGYTF.

The genes are TRBV3-1 (or the pseudogene TRBV3-2) and TRBJ2-2, with D possibly matching TRBD2 (5 bases). In germline, CDR1 is LGHDT, CDR2 YNNKEL (reference sequence). The length of the CDR3 is 15 residues. V lost 4 bases and J lost 0, with 9 bases in between. CDR3 DNA: TGTGCCAGCAGCCCTAACGGGGCGAACACCGGGGAGCTGTTTTTT. As protein: CASSPNGANTGELFF.

This clone was counted once. The V gene is TRBV7-2, the J gene TRBJ2-7, with 10 bases aligning to TRBD2. The V segment lost 5 bases and the J segment 7 bases; nucleotides outside the gene matches: 8. Germline V gene lookup returns CDR1 SGHTA and CDR2 FQGNSA. The CDR3 has 14 amino acids. The CDR3 DNA reads TGTGCCAGCAGCGACCTAGCGGGAGCTGGAGAGCAGTACTTC. It translates to CASSDLAGAGEQYF.

This clone occurred once. The chain has TRBV4-2 and TRBJ2-3, with 13 bases identical to TRBD2. There are 17 residues in the CDR3. V gave up 4 bases and J gave up 0 bases; unmatched junction bases: 4. Germline V gene lookup returns CDR1 LGHNA and CDR2 YNFKEQ. The CDR3, as DNA: TGTGCCAGCAGCCTCCGGACTAGCGGGAGTAGCACAGATACGCAGTATTTT. Translating it yields CASSLRTSGSSTDTQYF.

The table lists this clone with a few counts. J is TRBJ1-1 and V is TRBV9, with unresolved D. The germline CDR1 and CDR2 sequences are SGDLS and YYNGEE. The V end was cut by 6 bases, the J end by 6 bases, with 15 bases between. The CDR3 has 13 amino acids. This chain's CDR3 is CASTSGERAEAFF. The CDR3 DNA follows: TGTGCCAGCACCTCCGGGGAGAGGGCTGAAGCTTTCTTT. Full variable domain (remainder filled in from reference TRBV9 and TRBJ1-1): DSGVTQTPKHLITATGQRVTLRCSPRSGDLSVYWYQQSLDQGLQFLIQYYNGEERAKGNILERFSAQQFPDLHSELNLSSLELGDSALYFCASTSGERAEAFFGQGTRLTVV.

This chain connects TRBV6-5 to TRBJ1-4; the D gene is possibly TRBD1 (5 bases). The germline V gene has CDR1 MNHEY and CDR2 SVGAGI. V lost 2 bases and J lost 8, with 9 bases in between. The CDR3 totals 13 residues. The CDR3 region is CASSYGREEKLFF. The CDR3 coding sequence is TGTGCCAGCAGTTACGGCAGGGAAGAAAAACTGTTTTTT.

The chain links TRBV5-4 to TRBJ2-3; TRBD2 might be the D (6 bases). There are 17 residues in the CDR3. Germline loops: CDR1 SGHNT, CDR2 YYREEE (reference sequence). Trimming shortened V by 1 base and J by 2 bases, and 17 bases separated the two germline ends. The CDR3 sequence is CASSLRSGRQYTDTQYF. The CDR3 DNA follows: TGTGCCAGCAGCTTGAGGTCCGGGAGACAATACACAGATACGCAGTATTTT.

This chain links TRBV2 with TRBJ2-7; D assignment may be TRBD1 or TRBD2 (5 bases each). The germline gives CDR1 SNHLY, CDR2 FYNNEI. Trimming left V 5 bases short and J 4 bases short, with 12 bases between. The CDR3 sequence is 13 residues long. The CDR3 DNA follows: TGTGCCAGCAGTTCCGACAGACTATACGAGCAGTACTTC. This gives the protein CASSSDRLYEQYF.